Below, 28 T cell receptor beta chains from the same sample are listed, as sequenced in a study of OX40 agonist ivuxolimab in advanced cancers. The table came from immunoSEQ multiplex PCR; TCRdb's copy has only in-frame clones and leaves some out. The sample lists under 70,000 clones, 86% occurring once. The sequencing here drew on CD4+ or CD8+ T cells sorted from blood, taken in a trial of the OX40 agonist ivuxolimab. These receptors all come from an adult with an advanced solid tumor such as melanoma, head and neck, liver or kidney cancer.

This clone was counted once. V and J are TRBV28 and TRBJ1-2; D is perhaps TRBD1 (5 bases). V lost 7 bases and J 3 bases, leaving 15 bases between the germline ends. This CDR3 spans 14 amino acids. Germline CDR1 MDHEN, CDR2 SYDVKM. The CDR3 bases are TGTGCCAGCACCCTAACAGGACCTTACTATGGCTACACCTTC. It is translated as CASTLTGPYYGYTF.

The chain joins TRBV5-1 to TRBJ2-3; D is undetermined. Trimming removed 0 bases at V and 6 bases at J, with 8 bases between. Looked up from germline, CDR1 is SGHRS and CDR2 is YFSETQ. The CDR3 is 13 residues long. CDR3 loop: CASSLVIADTQYF. CDR3 DNA: TGCGCCAGCAGCTTGGTGATTGCGGATACGCAGTATTTT.

The chain couples TRBV7-8 to TRBJ1-6, with TRBD1 matching 9 bases. Losses at the gene ends were 1 base for V and 9 bases for J; bases not matched to a gene: 7. The CDR3 has 16 amino acids. Germline V gene data show CDR1 as SGHVS and CDR2 as FQNEAQ. The DNA of the CDR3 is TGTGCCAGCAGCTTAGGAGTGGGGACAGGGATTTCACCCCTCCACTTT. It encodes CASSLGVGTGISPLHF.

The CDR3 loop reads CAISLTVLGNTEAFF. In nucleotides, the CDR3 is TGTGCCATCAGTCTCACGGTACTAGGAAACACTGAAGCTTTCTTT. V and J are TRBV10-3 and TRBJ1-1; D ambiguous. Germline CDR1 and CDR2: ENHRY and SYGVKD. The CDR3 runs to 15 residues. Trimming shortened V by 5 bases and J by 2 bases, and 15 bases separated the two germline ends.

This clone was recorded once. The gene calls are TRBV5-1 and TRBJ1-1; maybe TRBD1 (6 bases). CDR3 length: 14 residues. V dropped 0 bases and J dropped 5 bases, with 11 bases sitting between them. Germline CDR1 SGHRS, CDR2 YFSETQ. The CDR3 protein is CASSLGGGETEAFF. The DNA of the CDR3 is TGCGCCAGCAGCTTGGGTGGGGGCGAGACTGAAGCTTTCTTT. Based on the CDR3 plus reference TRBV5-1 and TRBJ1-1, the full variable domain is KAGVTQTPRYLIKTRGQQVTLSCSPISGHRSVSWYQQTPGQGLQFLFEYFSETQRNKGNFPGRFSGRQFSNSRSEMNVSTLELGDSALYLCASSLGGGETEAFFGQGTRLTVV.

This chain links TRBV7-3 with TRBJ1-5, with TRBD1 matching 7 bases. V shed 5 bases, J shed 5 bases, and the junction held 6 bases outside the gene matches. The germline gives CDR1 SGHTA, CDR2 FQGTGA. The CDR3 has 14 residues. CDR3 DNA: TGTGCCAGCAGCCGCAGGGGGGCGGATCAGCCCCAGCATTTT. This encodes CASSRRGADQPQHF.

The rearrangement joins TRBV7-6 to TRBJ2-3; perhaps TRBD2 as D (5 bases). Germline assignment: CDR1 SGHVS and CDR2 FNYEAQ. Trimming removed 5 bases from V and 5 bases from J, with 14 bases in between. There are 14 residues in the CDR3. The CDR3 DNA is TGTGCCAGCAGCCCTAGCCCGAGTAGAGATACGCAGTATTTT. Protein sequence: CASSPSPSRDTQYF.

This clone was seen just once. This chain joins TRBV19 and TRBJ2-7; 7 bases are a match to TRBD1. Germline V gene sequence: CDR1 LNHDA, CDR2 SQIVND (reference sequence). V trimming: 11 bases; J trimming: 3 bases; junction bases outside the gene matches: 10. The CDR3 covers 13 residues. In DNA form, the CDR3 reads TGTGCCGGACCCAGGACAGGCTACTACGAGCAGTACTTC. Amino acid sequence: CAGPRTGYYEQYF.

The CDR3, as DNA: TGTGCCAGCAGCTCCGGACAGCCTAATTCACCCCTCCACTTT. Protein product: CASSSGQPNSPLHF. This chain links TRBV7-2 with TRBJ1-6; D possibly corresponds to TRBD1 (6 bases). This CDR3 comprises 14 residues. The germline V gene encodes CDR1 SGHTA and CDR2 FQGNSA. With 4 bases removed from V and 6 bases from J, the gap between germline ends came to 10 bases. The whole variable domain, remainder taken from reference TRBV7-2 and TRBJ1-6, is GAGVSQSPSNKVTEKGKDVELRCDPISGHTALYWYRQSLGQGLEFLIYFQGNSAPDKSGLPSDRFSAERTGGSVSTLTIQRTQQEDSAVYLCASSSGQPNSPLHFGNGTRLTVT.

The chain has TRBV7-2 and TRBJ2-1; 8 bases line up with TRBD1. The CDR3 extends over 14 amino acids. CDR1 and CDR2 from the germline V gene are SGHTA and FQGNSA. The trim removed 3 bases at V and 2 bases at J, leaving 0 bases unmatched. The CDR3 DNA reads as TGTGCCAGCAGCTTGGACAGGGCCTACAATGAGCAGTTCTTC. Translating gives CASSLDRAYNEQFF. Looking up the rest from reference TRBV7-2 and TRBJ2-1 gives the full variable domain: GAGVSQSPSNKVTEKGKDVELRCDPISGHTALYWYRQSLGQGLEFLIYFQGNSAPDKSGLPSDRFSAERTGGSVSTLTIQRTQQEDSAVYLCASSLDRAYNEQFFGPGTRLTVL.

In nucleotides, the CDR3 is TGCGCCAGCAGCCAAGAACAGGGATATGGCTACACCTTC. Translated, it gives CASSQEQGYGYTF. The chain couples TRBV4-1 to TRBJ1-2; perhaps TRBD1 as D (6 bases). V lost 0 bases to trimming and J lost 5 bases, with 7 bases between them. The CDR3 covers 13 residues. Germline V gene data show CDR1 as MGHRA and CDR2 as YSYEKL.

This clone was detected only once. As DNA, the CDR3 is TGTGCCAGCAGCGCTCCGGGACAGGGGAGCTCTGGAAACACCATATATTTT. Its translation is CASSAPGQGSSGNTIYF. This chain uses TRBV9 with TRBJ1-3; 10 bases are shared with TRBD1. The germline CDR1 and CDR2 sequences are SGDLS and YYNGEE. V gave up 3 bases and J gave up 0 bases; unmatched junction bases: 6. This CDR3 is 17 amino acids long.

J is TRBJ1-1 and V is TRBV29-1; tentatively, D is TRBD1 (5 bases). There are 13 residues in the CDR3. Per germline, CDR1 SQVTM and CDR2 ANQGSEA. V gave up 6 bases and J gave up 4 bases, with 15 bases separating them. This CDR3 is CSVGPGLGTEAFF. The CDR3 nucleotides are TGCAGCGTGGGGCCCGGACTGGGCACTGAAGCTTTCTTT.

CDR3 region: CASSTTGLQPQHF. The DNA for the CDR3 is TGTGCCAGCAGCACTACAGGGTTGCAGCCCCAGCATTTT. This chain joins TRBV7-2 and TRBJ1-5, with D possibly TRBD1 on 6 matching bases. CDR1 and CDR2 (germline): SGHTA, FQGNSA. The V gene lost 5 bases and the J gene lost 7 bases, with 12 bases spanning the gap. There are 13 residues in the CDR3.

The sample holds one count of this clone. The chain combines TRBV7-2 with TRBJ2-1; D tentatively reads TRBD1 or TRBD2 (6 bases each). Deletions cut 0 bases from V and 4 bases from J, with 10 bases between. Germline CDR1 is SGHTA and CDR2 is FQGNSA. The CDR3 consists of 15 residues. The CDR3 DNA reads as TGTGCCAGCAGCTTAGCGGGGGGCCTGTACAATGAGCAGTTCTTC. It translates to CASSLAGGLYNEQFF.

The rearrangement uses TRBV6-1 and TRBJ1-6, with no clear D. Per the germline V gene, CDR1 is MNHNS and CDR2 is SASEGT. V was pared by 9 bases and J by 0 bases, with 9 bases between. The CDR3 totals 14 residues. The CDR3 nucleotides read TGTGCCAGTAAGACTCGCTCCTATAATTCACCCCTCCACTTT. Translated: CASKTRSYNSPLHF.

CDR3 residues: CASSLVGLTGDNEQFF. CDR3 nucleotides: TGTGCCAGCAGCTTGGTCGGTTTAACAGGGGACAATGAGCAGTTCTTC. This chain joins TRBV5-6 and TRBJ2-1, with 7 bases identical to TRBD1. The CDR3 totals 16 residues. After removal of 0 bases from V and 5 bases from J, the junction contained 8 bases not matched to a gene. Germline CDR1 reads SGHDT; CDR2 reads YYEEEE.

The chain has TRBV7-3 and TRBJ2-7, with TRBD1 matching 9 bases. From germline, CDR1 is SGHTA and CDR2 FQGTGA. This CDR3 region has 13 residues. V was pared by 4 bases and J by 7 bases, with 5 bases of the junction left unmatched. CDR3 DNA sequence: TGTGCCAGCAGCTCCGGGACAGGGCGGGAGCAGTACTTC. This sequence encodes CASSSGTGREQYF.

V and J are TRBV15 and TRBJ2-5; 8 positions match TRBD1. This CDR3 contains 15 residues. The trim removed 2 bases at V and 5 bases at J, leaving 7 bases unmatched. Germline-derived CDR1 and CDR2 are LNHNV and YYDKDF (reference sequence). The CDR3 nucleotides read TGTGCCACCAGCAGATCTACAGGGGGGAGGGAGACCCAGTACTTC. Translating gives CATSRSTGGRETQYF.

J is TRBJ1-1 and V is TRBV12-5, with D possibly being TRBD1 (5 bases). This CDR3 has 13 amino acids. Germline V lookup: CDR1 LGHNT, CDR2 FRNRAP. V dropped 2 bases and J dropped 4 bases, with 8 bases sitting between them. The CDR3 loop reads CASGLQRGTEAFF. In DNA, the CDR3 is TGTGCTAGTGGTTTGCAAAGGGGCACTGAAGCTTTCTTT.

The CDR3 DNA sequence: TGCGCCAGCAGCCCGGGAGCAGGGGGTAGTGGAAACACCATATATTTT. Translation: CASSPGAGGSGNTIYF. The rearrangement joins TRBV5-1 to TRBJ1-3; 7 nucleotides agree with TRBD1. This CDR3 contains 16 residues. V dropped 4 bases and J dropped 3; count of bases not matched to a gene: 10. Germline assignment: CDR1 SGHRS and CDR2 YFSETQ.

This clone was counted between two and nine times. This sequence joins TRBV10-3 and TRBJ1-5; D is unclear. Per germline, CDR1 ENHRY and CDR2 SYGVKD. The CDR3 contains 13 residues. Trimming pared 4 bases from V and 5 bases from J, leaving 9 bases between. The chain's CDR3 is CAISGGRDQPQHF. In DNA form, the CDR3 reads TGTGCCATCAGTGGTGGCAGAGATCAGCCCCAGCATTTT.

The chain recombines TRBV2 with TRBJ1-2; D might be TRBD1 (6 bases). Trimming shortened V by 5 bases and J by 10 bases, and 20 bases separated the two germline ends. Germline V gives CDR1 SNHLY, CDR2 FYNNEI. The length of the CDR3 is 14 residues. CDR3 nucleotides: TGTGCCAGCAGTCAAAGGGGGGACGGATGGAACTACACCTTC. It encodes CASSQRGDGWNYTF. Full variable domain (remainder filled in from reference TRBV2 and TRBJ1-2): EPEVTQTPSHQVTQMGQEVILRCVPISNHLYFYWYRQILGQKVEFLVSFYNNEISEKSEIFDDQFSVERPDGSNFTLKIRSTKLEDSAMYFCASSQRGDGWNYTFGSGTRLTVV.

In DNA, the CDR3 is TGTGCCAGCTCACCACAGGGAAATAATGAAAAACTGTTTTTT. This gives the protein CASSPQGNNEKLFF. The V gene is TRBV18, the J gene TRBJ1-4; D unresolved. Per the germline V gene, CDR1 is KGHSH and CDR2 is LQKENI. The V end was cut by 1 base, the J end by 4 bases, with 7 bases between. CDR3 length equals 14 residues.

The chain is built from TRBV4-2 and TRBJ2-6, with TRBD1 identical over 7 bases. Germline loops: CDR1 LGHNA, CDR2 YNFKEQ. V trimming: 5 bases; J trimming: 0 bases; junction bases outside the gene matches: 10. This CDR3 is built from 18 residues. The CDR3 DNA reads as TGTGCCAGCAGCTCTCCGGGACAGCTAAACTCTGGGGCCAACGTCCTGACTTTC. It codes for CASSSPGQLNSGANVLTF.

The chain is built from TRBV5-1 and TRBJ1-4; no definite D call. Germline V gene lookup returns CDR1 SGHRS and CDR2 YFSETQ. This CDR3 contains 13 residues. V gave up 5 bases and J gave up 5 bases, with 10 bases separating them. The CDR3 bases are TGCGCCAGCAGTGGAGCTACGAATGAAAAACTGTTTTTT. Encoded protein: CASSGATNEKLFF.

This clone was picked up a small number of times. The rearrangement uses TRBV9 and TRBJ2-7; the D is unclear. This CDR3 region has 15 residues. In germline, CDR1 is SGDLS, CDR2 YYNGEE. V was trimmed by 0 bases and J by 2 bases, leaving 12 bases between them. In DNA form, the CDR3 reads TGTGCCAGCAGCGTAGCCCCCGGGTCCGCCTACGAGCAGTACTTC. Translation gives CASSVAPGSAYEQYF.

J is TRBJ2-6 and V is TRBV11-2; no reliable D call. The CDR3 sequence is 15 residues long. Trimming stripped 0 bases from V and 0 bases from J, with 3 bases between. Per germline, CDR1 SGHAT and CDR2 FQNNGV. The chain's CDR3 is CASSLDSSGANVLTF. Written as DNA, the CDR3 is TGTGCCAGCAGCTTAGATAGCTCTGGGGCCAACGTCCTGACTTTC.